The rows below give T cell receptor beta chains drawn from one sample of a study of OX40 agonist ivuxolimab in advanced cancers. TCRdb's copy holds only in-frame clones and misses some; the assay was immunoSEQ multiplex PCR. The sample holds 60,000 to 100,000 clones; around 94% are singletons and the top ten take approximately 20%. The source was CD4+ or CD8+ T cells sorted from blood, collected in a trial of the OX40 agonist ivuxolimab. These receptors were taken from an adult with an advanced solid tumor such as melanoma, head and neck, liver or kidney cancer. CDR3s include the opening cysteine and the closing phenylalanine or tryptophan. Each record gives: clone size, V gene, D gene, J gene, CDR3 DNA, CDR3 protein. The D gene is left open where the match is weak. Clone size is shown for a subset of rows, as once, few, many or a class of expanded clone.

clone_size: -
v_call: TRBV5-4
d_call: -
j_call: TRBJ1-2
cdr3_nt: TGTGCCAGCAGCTCCCCTGGACAGATCACGAATGGCTACACCTTC
cdr3_aa: CASSSPGQITNGYTF

clone_size: once
v_call: TRBV7-8
d_call: -
j_call: TRBJ1-4
cdr3_nt: TGTGCCAGCAGCTTCCCTTCCGGGAGTGAAAAACTGTTTTTT
cdr3_aa: CASSFPSGSEKLFF

clone_size: -
v_call: TRBV28
d_call: -
j_call: TRBJ1-1
cdr3_nt: TGTGCCGTAGACACGAACACTGAAGCTTTCTTT
cdr3_aa: CAVDTNTEAFF

clone_size: -
v_call: TRBV27
d_call: -
j_call: TRBJ1-2
cdr3_nt: TGTGCCAGCAGAGCCGACAGCTATGGCTACACCTTC
cdr3_aa: CASRADSYGYTF

clone_size: -
v_call: TRBV6-5
d_call: -
j_call: TRBJ2-7
cdr3_nt: TGTGCCAGCAGTCCCACAGGGTCCGACGAGCAGTACTTC
cdr3_aa: CASSPTGSDEQYF

clone_size: -
v_call: TRBV27
d_call: TRBD2
j_call: TRBJ2-2
cdr3_nt: TGTGCCAGCAGTCAGACTAGCGGGGGCCTTATAAACACCGGGGAGCTGTTTTTT
cdr3_aa: CASSQTSGGLINTGELFF

clone_size: -
v_call: TRBV9
d_call: -
j_call: TRBJ2-1
cdr3_nt: TGTGCCAGCAGCCGAGTGTCGGGGCCCAATGAGCAGTTCTTC
cdr3_aa: CASSRVSGPNEQFF

clone_size: -
v_call: TRBV30
d_call: -
j_call: TRBJ1-1
cdr3_nt: TGTGCCTGGAGTGTACAGATCGAAGCTTTCTTT
cdr3_aa: CAWSVQIEAFF

clone_size: -
v_call: TRBV5-8
d_call: TRBD1
j_call: TRBJ1-2
cdr3_nt: TGTGCCAGCAAAAAGCGACCTGGGACAGACACAGACTATGGCTACACCTTC
cdr3_aa: CASKKRPGTDTDYGYTF

clone_size: -
v_call: TRBV7-6
d_call: TRBD1
j_call: TRBJ1-5
cdr3_nt: TGTGCCAGCAGCTTAGGGACAGGGAATCAGCCCCAGCATTTT
cdr3_aa: CASSLGTGNQPQHF

clone_size: -
v_call: TRBV29-1
d_call: -
j_call: TRBJ2-7
cdr3_nt: TGCAGCGTTGACGGGTGGCAGGGCATGTACGAGCAGTACTTC
cdr3_aa: CSVDGWQGMYEQYF

clone_size: -
v_call: TRBV5-4
d_call: -
j_call: TRBJ2-7
cdr3_nt: TGTGCCAGCAGCTTGCGGGGGCGCTCCTACGAGCAGTACTTC
cdr3_aa: CASSLRGRSYEQYF

clone_size: once
v_call: TRBV5-4
d_call: TRBD2
j_call: TRBJ2-5
cdr3_nt: TGTGCCAGCAGTTCACCCGGGACTAGCGGGAGTGTAGAGACCCAGTACTTC
cdr3_aa: CASSSPGTSGSVETQYF

clone_size: -
v_call: TRBV9
d_call: -
j_call: TRBJ1-6
cdr3_nt: TGTGCCAGCAGGGCGAGCTCCTATAATTCACCCCTCCACTTT
cdr3_aa: CASRASSYNSPLHF

clone_size: -
v_call: TRBV4-1
d_call: -
j_call: TRBJ2-1
cdr3_nt: TGCGCCAGCAGCCAAGGAAGAAACAATGAGCAGTTCTTC
cdr3_aa: CASSQGRNNEQFF

clone_size: -
v_call: TRBV5-4
d_call: TRBD1
j_call: TRBJ2-3
cdr3_nt: TGTGCCAGCAGCCGTACGGGACAGTCTAGCACAGATACGCAGTATTTT
cdr3_aa: CASSRTGQSSTDTQYF

clone_size: -
v_call: TRBV6-5
d_call: TRBD1
j_call: TRBJ1-1
cdr3_nt: TGTGCCAGCAGTTCCACAGGGGTGAACACTGAAGCTTTCTTT
cdr3_aa: CASSSTGVNTEAFF

clone_size: -
v_call: TRBV7-9
d_call: -
j_call: TRBJ2-7
cdr3_nt: TGTGCCAGCAGCTCCCACGGACTGGAACTATACGAGCAGTACTTC
cdr3_aa: CASSSHGLELYEQYF

clone_size: -
v_call: TRBV5-5
d_call: TRBD1
j_call: TRBJ1-4
cdr3_nt: TGTGCCAGCAGTCCCCTGGCTGGACAGGGTAGTGAAAAACTGTTTTTT
cdr3_aa: CASSPLAGQGSEKLFF

clone_size: -
v_call: TRBV9
d_call: -
j_call: TRBJ2-3
cdr3_nt: TGTGCCAGCAGCGTAGATGGCGGACTGAATACGCAGTATTTT
cdr3_aa: CASSVDGGLNTQYF

clone_size: -
v_call: TRBV30
d_call: TRBD2
j_call: TRBJ2-7
cdr3_nt: TGTGCCTGGGCGGGGGCGGGAGGACACGTGTACGAGCAGTACTTC
cdr3_aa: CAWAGAGGHVYEQYF

clone_size: -
v_call: TRBV6-5
d_call: TRBD1
j_call: TRBJ2-7
cdr3_nt: TGTGCCAGCAGCTCCGGGACAGGGGTAAGCGAGCAGTACTTC
cdr3_aa: CASSSGTGVSEQYF

clone_size: -
v_call: TRBV25-1
d_call: -
j_call: TRBJ2-7
cdr3_nt: TGTGCCAGCAGTGACGGCTACGAGCAGTACTTC
cdr3_aa: CASSDGYEQYF

clone_size: -
v_call: TRBV2
d_call: -
j_call: TRBJ2-6
cdr3_nt: TGTGCCAGCAGTGGAGAACACCGCTCTGGGGCCAACGTCCTGACTTTC
cdr3_aa: CASSGEHRSGANVLTF

clone_size: -
v_call: TRBV4-1
d_call: -
j_call: TRBJ2-5
cdr3_nt: TGCGCCAGCAGCCCCCGGGGCTCAGAGACCCAGTACTTC
cdr3_aa: CASSPRGSETQYF

clone_size: -
v_call: TRBV5-5
d_call: -
j_call: TRBJ2-2
cdr3_nt: TGTGCCAGCAGCTTGTGGCAGGGCATGAACACCGGGGAGCTGTTTTTT
cdr3_aa: CASSLWQGMNTGELFF

clone_size: -
v_call: TRBV19
d_call: -
j_call: TRBJ2-2
cdr3_nt: TGTGCCAGTACTAACACCGGGGAGCTGTTTTTT
cdr3_aa: CASTNTGELFF

clone_size: -
v_call: TRBV7-6
d_call: TRBD1
j_call: TRBJ2-7
cdr3_nt: TGTGCCAGCAGCTTAGACAGGGGCTACGAACAGTACTTC
cdr3_aa: CASSLDRGYEQYF

clone_size: -
v_call: TRBV5-1
d_call: -
j_call: TRBJ1-2
cdr3_nt: TGCGCCAGCAGCCGGGACTCAAACTATGGCTACACCTTC
cdr3_aa: CASSRDSNYGYTF

clone_size: -
v_call: TRBV6-1
d_call: TRBD2
j_call: TRBJ2-7
cdr3_nt: TGTGCCAGCAGTGAAGCCGGGGGGGGATGGGCCTACGAGCAGTACTTC
cdr3_aa: CASSEAGGGWAYEQYF

clone_size: -
v_call: TRBV2
d_call: -
j_call: TRBJ1-1
cdr3_nt: TGTGCCAGCAGCGGGGGGCTATCCAACACTGAAGCTTTCTTT
cdr3_aa: CASSGGLSNTEAFF

clone_size: -
v_call: TRBV7-6
d_call: -
j_call: TRBJ1-1
cdr3_nt: TGTGCCAGCAGCTCCTCCATAAAGGACGACACTGAAGCTTTCTTT
cdr3_aa: CASSSSIKDDTEAFF

clone_size: -
v_call: TRBV4-3
d_call: -
j_call: TRBJ2-7
cdr3_nt: TGCGCCAGCAGCCAAGGGCTAGCTTATGTCGAGCAGTACTTC
cdr3_aa: CASSQGLAYVEQYF

clone_size: -
v_call: TRBV19
d_call: -
j_call: TRBJ2-7
cdr3_nt: TGTGCCAGTAGTATTTTTGGGACACCTTCCTACGAGCAGTACTTC
cdr3_aa: CASSIFGTPSYEQYF

clone_size: once
v_call: TRBV27
d_call: -
j_call: TRBJ2-2
cdr3_nt: TGTGCCAGCAGTTGGTCAGTTAGCGGGGAGCTGTTTTTT
cdr3_aa: CASSWSVSGELFF

clone_size: -
v_call: TRBV4-1
d_call: TRBD2
j_call: TRBJ2-7
cdr3_nt: TGCGCCAGCAGCCAAGTCCTAGCGGGAGCGTACGAGCAGTACTTC
cdr3_aa: CASSQVLAGAYEQYF

clone_size: -
v_call: TRBV6-5
d_call: -
j_call: TRBJ1-1
cdr3_nt: TGTGCCAGCAGTTACAGGGGATTGAGCACTGAAGCTTTCTTT
cdr3_aa: CASSYRGLSTEAFF

clone_size: -
v_call: TRBV7-3
d_call: -
j_call: TRBJ2-5
cdr3_nt: TGTGCCAGCAGCTTACTGGGCGGGGCCCAAGAGACCCAGTACTTC
cdr3_aa: CASSLLGGAQETQYF

clone_size: -
v_call: TRBV11-2
d_call: -
j_call: TRBJ2-5
cdr3_nt: TGTGCCAGCAGCTTAGGGGCTCAGAGAGGGGAGACCCAGTACTTC
cdr3_aa: CASSLGAQRGETQYF

clone_size: -
v_call: TRBV19
d_call: TRBD1
j_call: TRBJ1-1
cdr3_nt: TGTGCCATCTCCCAGGGGGTGAACACTGAAGCTTTCTTT
cdr3_aa: CAISQGVNTEAFF

clone_size: -
v_call: TRBV9
d_call: -
j_call: TRBJ2-7
cdr3_nt: TGTGCCAGCAGCCTCGGCTACGAGCAGTACTTC
cdr3_aa: CASSLGYEQYF